A selection of T cell receptor beta chains follows, all from one sample in a study of blood T cell repertoires in COVID-19. Sequencing used immunoSEQ multiplex PCR; TCRdb keeps in-frame clones, though not all of them. The sample carries 55,000 to 80,000 clones, 65% to 90% recorded once. The sequenced material came from peripheral blood. These receptors originate from an older man with active COVID-19. The CDR3 runs from the conserved cysteine through the conserved F or W.

cdr3_length: 15; v_call: TRBV21-1; cdr3_aa: CASSKVEASRETQYF
cdr3_length: 16; v_call: TRBV5-1; cdr3_aa: CASSLGSGASTDTQYF
cdr3_length: 13; v_call: TRBV6-5; cdr3_aa: CASSYSYDQPQHF
cdr3_length: 13; v_call: TRBV12-3/TRBV12-4; cdr3_aa: CASSQDRANGYTF
cdr3_length: 15; v_call: TRBV18; cdr3_aa: CASSPAGRGNSPLHF
cdr3_length: 19; v_call: TRBV7-9; cdr3_aa: CASSGPGLVGGIAYNEQFF
cdr3_length: 13; v_call: TRBV18; cdr3_aa: CASSQLKTGELFF
cdr3_length: 15; v_call: TRBV9; cdr3_aa: CASSLSGTSFYEQYF
cdr3_length: 12; v_call: TRBV20-1; cdr3_aa: CSASGGPYEQYF
cdr3_length: 16; v_call: TRBV7-2; cdr3_aa: CASSSSGVRVTDTQYF
cdr3_length: 13; v_call: TRBV18; cdr3_aa: CASSSGTTDTQYF
cdr3_length: 13; v_call: TRBV12-3/TRBV12-4; cdr3_aa: CASTDTGVHGYTF
cdr3_length: 13; v_call: TRBV7-9; cdr3_aa: CASSRVGVDIQYF
cdr3_length: 11; v_call: TRBV2; cdr3_aa: CASRAGSGYTF
cdr3_length: 13; v_call: TRBV27; cdr3_aa: CASSGEQGDTQYF
cdr3_length: 13; v_call: TRBV30; cdr3_aa: CAWSPITQSEAFF
cdr3_length: 12; v_call: TRBV10-3; cdr3_aa: CAIKGRDTEAFF
cdr3_length: 16; v_call: TRBV18; cdr3_aa: CASSPGADRGGNTIYF
cdr3_length: 15; v_call: TRBV7-2; cdr3_aa: CASSLASGDTGELFF
cdr3_length: 16; v_call: TRBV9; cdr3_aa: CASSVVGSGSQNEQFF
cdr3_length: 15; v_call: TRBV7-8; cdr3_aa: CASSLRRGILETQYF
cdr3_length: 15; v_call: TRBV6-1; cdr3_aa: CASSEIGATNEKLFF
cdr3_length: 14; v_call: TRBV19; cdr3_aa: CASSIDFAVYGYTF
cdr3_length: 13; v_call: TRBV5-4; cdr3_aa: CASNSGSNEKLFF
cdr3_length: 15; v_call: TRBV6-4; cdr3_aa: CASSRGQGWSGELFF
cdr3_length: 16; v_call: TRBV7-3; cdr3_aa: CASSSALGGKDYGYTF
cdr3_length: 12; v_call: TRBV12-3/TRBV12-4; cdr3_aa: CASSLYRVEQYF
cdr3_length: 15; v_call: TRBV6-2/TRBV6-3; cdr3_aa: CASSTRDRHDGELFF
cdr3_length: 12; v_call: TRBV10-3; cdr3_aa: CAISEPSGEAFF
cdr3_length: 15; v_call: TRBV6-1; cdr3_aa: CASSEVDTLGQPQHF
cdr3_length: 14; v_call: TRBV30; cdr3_aa: CAWAPGLAFSYQFF
cdr3_length: 13; v_call: TRBV12-3/TRBV12-4; cdr3_aa: CASSKLTGSEQYF
cdr3_length: 15; v_call: TRBV6-2/TRBV6-3; cdr3_aa: CASSRGGAGNQPQHF
cdr3_length: 13; v_call: TRBV2; cdr3_aa: CASNLGLLEKQYF
cdr3_length: 16; v_call: TRBV7-2; cdr3_aa: CASTTVAGGFQETQYF
cdr3_length: 14; v_call: TRBV15; cdr3_aa: CATSRGKYGETQYF
cdr3_length: 15; v_call: TRBV5-4; cdr3_aa: CASRDGGIVQETQYF